This record concerns one TCR beta chain sequence. Its antigen is undetermined. Different DNA sequences within this sample yield the same CDR3. Profiled with immunoSEQ multiplex PCR; TCRdb holds only in-frame clones, not every one. Of 2 million to 2.5 million clones in the sample, 90% to 95% were seen once. The sample is drawn from a study of shared clonotypes between healthy human individuals. Study-wide results and caveats: Generally, naive subsets (rather than memory subsets) showed larger estimated richness.

Germline V gene data show CDR1 as GTSNPN and CDR2 as SVGIG (reference sequence). This CDR3 has 15 residues. Trimming stripped 0 bases from V and 0 bases from J, with 9 bases between. This rearrangement joins TRBV30 to TRBJ1-5; TRBD1 is a possible D gene (5 bases). This clonotype was obtained from a man younger than 30 in good health. Input material: naive CD4+ T cells sorted from blood. As to subset: CD45RA+ positively selected. The CDR3 sequence: CAWSVRRDSNQPQHF. The CDR3 DNA reads as TGTGCCTGGAGTGTACGCAGGGATAGCAATCAGCCCCAGCATTTT. Full variable domain (outside the CDR3, taken from reference TRBV30 and TRBJ1-5): SQTIHQWPATLVQPVGSPLSLECTVEGTSNPNLYWYRQAAGRGLQLLFYSVGIGQISSEVPQNLSASRPQDRQFILSSKKLLLSDSGFYLCAWSVRRDSNQPQHFGDGTRLSIL.